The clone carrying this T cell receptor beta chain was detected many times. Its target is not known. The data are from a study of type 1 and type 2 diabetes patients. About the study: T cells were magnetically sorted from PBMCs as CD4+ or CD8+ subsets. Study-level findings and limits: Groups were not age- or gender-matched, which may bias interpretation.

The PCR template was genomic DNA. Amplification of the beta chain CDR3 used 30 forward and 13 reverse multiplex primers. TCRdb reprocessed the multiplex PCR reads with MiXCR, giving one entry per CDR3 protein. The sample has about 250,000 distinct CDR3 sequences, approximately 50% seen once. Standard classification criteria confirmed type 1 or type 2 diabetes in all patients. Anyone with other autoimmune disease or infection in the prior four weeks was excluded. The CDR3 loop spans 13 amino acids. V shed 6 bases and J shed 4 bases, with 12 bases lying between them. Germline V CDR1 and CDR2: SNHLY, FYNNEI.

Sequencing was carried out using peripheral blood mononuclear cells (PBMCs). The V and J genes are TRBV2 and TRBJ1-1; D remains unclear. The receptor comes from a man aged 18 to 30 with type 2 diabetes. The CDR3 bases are TGTGCCAGCAGGGGTTACGCGGGCACTGAAGCTTTCTTT. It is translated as CASRGYAGTEAFF.